Sequencing of this T cell receptor beta chain was carried out in a study of blood T cell repertoires in COVID-19. Study overall: COVID-19 samples collected from the United States, Italy and Spain covered acute and convalescent phases.

Sequenced by immunoSEQ multiplex PCR; TCRdb stores in-frame clones only, minus some. The sample has approximately 150,000 clones; roughly 84% are singletons. CDR3 length: 14 amino acids. The junction had 3 bases not matched to a gene; V was cut back by 2 bases and J by 8 bases. Germline V lookup: CDR1 LNHDA, CDR2 SQIVND (reference sequence). Followed longitudinally, the Seattle patients had been enrolled during active infection. The chain employs TRBV19 and TRBJ2-3, with TRBD2 matching over 11 bases. The sequence came from a man in his thirties or forties with COVID-19, enrolled during active disease. Input material: peripheral blood. The CDR3 spells CASSITSGSSTQYF. CDR3 DNA: TGTGCCAGTAGTATAACTAGCGGGAGTAGTACGCAGTATTTT.